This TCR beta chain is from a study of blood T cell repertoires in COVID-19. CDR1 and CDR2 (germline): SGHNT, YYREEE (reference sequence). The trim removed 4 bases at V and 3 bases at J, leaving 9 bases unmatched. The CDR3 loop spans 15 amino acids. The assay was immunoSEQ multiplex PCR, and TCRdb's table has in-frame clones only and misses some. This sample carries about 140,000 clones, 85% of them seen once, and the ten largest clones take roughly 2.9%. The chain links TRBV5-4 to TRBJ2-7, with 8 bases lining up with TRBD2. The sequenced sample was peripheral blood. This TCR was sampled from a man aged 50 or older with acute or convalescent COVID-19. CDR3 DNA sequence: TGTGCCAGCAGCGGACAGCGGGAGAGTAACTACGAGCAGTACTTC. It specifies CASSGQRESNYEQYF. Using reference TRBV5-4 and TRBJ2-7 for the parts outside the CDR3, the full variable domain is ETGVTQSPTHLIKTRGQQVTLRCSSQSGHNTVSWYQQALGQGPQFIFQYYREEENGRGNFPPRFSGLQFPNYSSELNVNALELDDSALYLCASSGQRESNYEQYFGPGTRLTVT.